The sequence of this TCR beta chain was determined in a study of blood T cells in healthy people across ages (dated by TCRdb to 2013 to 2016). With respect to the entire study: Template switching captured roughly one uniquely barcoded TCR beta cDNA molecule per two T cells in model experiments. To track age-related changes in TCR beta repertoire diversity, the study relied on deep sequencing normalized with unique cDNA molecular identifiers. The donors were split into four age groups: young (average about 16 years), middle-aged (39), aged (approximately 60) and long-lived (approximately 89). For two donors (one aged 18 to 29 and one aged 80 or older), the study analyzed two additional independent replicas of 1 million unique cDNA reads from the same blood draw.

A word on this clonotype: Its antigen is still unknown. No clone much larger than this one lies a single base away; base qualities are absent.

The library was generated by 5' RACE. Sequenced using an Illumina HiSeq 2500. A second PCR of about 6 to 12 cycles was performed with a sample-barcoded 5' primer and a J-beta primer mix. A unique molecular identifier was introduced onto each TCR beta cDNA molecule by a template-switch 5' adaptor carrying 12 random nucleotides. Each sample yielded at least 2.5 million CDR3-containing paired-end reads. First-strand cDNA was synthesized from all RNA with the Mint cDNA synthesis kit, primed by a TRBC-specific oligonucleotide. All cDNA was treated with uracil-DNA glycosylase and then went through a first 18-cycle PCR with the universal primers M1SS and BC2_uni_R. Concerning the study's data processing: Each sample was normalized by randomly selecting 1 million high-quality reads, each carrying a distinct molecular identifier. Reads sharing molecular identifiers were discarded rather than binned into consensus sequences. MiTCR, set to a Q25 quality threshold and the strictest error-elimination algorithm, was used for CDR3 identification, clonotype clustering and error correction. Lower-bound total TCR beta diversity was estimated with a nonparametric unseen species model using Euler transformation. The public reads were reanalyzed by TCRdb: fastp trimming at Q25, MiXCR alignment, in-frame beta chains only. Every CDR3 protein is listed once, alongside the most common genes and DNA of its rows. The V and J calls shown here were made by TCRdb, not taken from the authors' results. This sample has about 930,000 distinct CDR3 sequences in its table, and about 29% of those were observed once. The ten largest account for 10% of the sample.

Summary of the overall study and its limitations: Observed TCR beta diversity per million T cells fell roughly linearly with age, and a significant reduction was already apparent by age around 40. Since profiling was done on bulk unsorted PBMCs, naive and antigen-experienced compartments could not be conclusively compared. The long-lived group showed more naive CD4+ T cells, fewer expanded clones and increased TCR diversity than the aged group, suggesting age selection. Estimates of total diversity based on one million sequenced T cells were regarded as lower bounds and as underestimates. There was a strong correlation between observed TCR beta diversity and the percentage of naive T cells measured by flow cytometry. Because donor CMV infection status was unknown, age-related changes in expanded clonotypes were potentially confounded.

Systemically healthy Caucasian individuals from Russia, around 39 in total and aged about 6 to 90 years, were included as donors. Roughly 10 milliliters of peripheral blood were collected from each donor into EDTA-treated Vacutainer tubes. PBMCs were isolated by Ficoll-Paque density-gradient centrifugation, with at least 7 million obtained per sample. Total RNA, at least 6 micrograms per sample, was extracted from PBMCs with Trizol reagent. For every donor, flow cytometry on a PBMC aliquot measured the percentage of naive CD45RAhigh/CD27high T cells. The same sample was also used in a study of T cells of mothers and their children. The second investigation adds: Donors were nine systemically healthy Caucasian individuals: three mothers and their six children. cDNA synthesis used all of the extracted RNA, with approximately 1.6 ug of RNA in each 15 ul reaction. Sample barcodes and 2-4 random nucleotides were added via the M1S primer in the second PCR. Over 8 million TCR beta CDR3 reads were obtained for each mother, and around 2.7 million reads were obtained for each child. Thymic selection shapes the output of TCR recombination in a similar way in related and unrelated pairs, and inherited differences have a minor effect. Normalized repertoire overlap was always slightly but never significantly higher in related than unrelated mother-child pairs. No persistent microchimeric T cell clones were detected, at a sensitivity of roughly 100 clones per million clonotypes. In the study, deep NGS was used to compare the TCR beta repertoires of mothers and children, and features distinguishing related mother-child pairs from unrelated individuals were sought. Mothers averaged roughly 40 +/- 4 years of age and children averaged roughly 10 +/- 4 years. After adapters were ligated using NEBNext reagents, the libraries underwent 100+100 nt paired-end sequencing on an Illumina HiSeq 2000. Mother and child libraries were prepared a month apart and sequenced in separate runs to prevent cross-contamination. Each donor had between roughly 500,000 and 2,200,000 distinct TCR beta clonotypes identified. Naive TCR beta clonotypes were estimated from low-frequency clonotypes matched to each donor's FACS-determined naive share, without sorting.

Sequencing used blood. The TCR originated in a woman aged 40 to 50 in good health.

The CDR3 region has the sequence CASSRGQGNIQYF. The DNA reads TGTGCCAGCAGCCGGGGACAGGGGAACATTCAGTACTTC. The sequence joins TRBV7-9 to TRBJ2-4; TRBD1 matches 10 bases in the middle. V loses 5 bases at its end and J loses 7 bases; junction bases beyond the gene matches: 2. The CDR3 covers 13 residues, taking in both the cysteine and the phenylalanine. Only the CDR3 DNA stays, 39 bases, in frame from base 1. The germline V gene (reference sequence) yields SEHNR for CDR1 and FQNEAQ for CDR2.